This T cell receptor (beta chain) was recovered during a study of tumor-infiltrating lymphocytes in primary liver carcinoma. Background on the study: Among the tumors, stages were T1-T3 N0M0 and sizes about 4.2 to 11 cm. Productive TCRbeta read yields ran from roughly 3.5 to 7 million per sample and were similar between tissues.

Co-extracted RNA and DNA came from around 18-30 mg of unsorted bulk tissue. This CDR3 spans 15 amino acids. Germline V gene data show CDR1 as SNHLY and CDR2 as FYNNEI. A primer matching the constant region was used to make TCR beta cDNA from approximately 500 ng of total RNA. For TCR beta, libraries were produced by three nested multiplex PCR rounds using slightly modified ARM-PCR. The study ran its first two PCR rounds for roughly 11 cycles each, using TRBV1-TRBV30 forward primers and a C-beta reverse primer. Via MiXCR, TCRdb re-called the multiplex PCR reads, giving one row per CDR3 protein. This table has tens of thousands of distinct CDR3 sequences, roughly 74% appearing once. A remark on this clonotype: Its antigen remains unidentified. A much larger clone lies one base from this, so it may be a read error.

Study-level findings and limits: Tumors reached a significantly greater top-250-clone fraction than blood did (p = 0.039). Tumor-adjacent and tumor-blood pairs shared less of their repertoires than tumor region pairs shared.

The source material was tumor-adjacent normal liver tissue. The TCR comes from a woman aged 25 to 45 with primary liver carcinoma and hepatitis B virus infection. The chain is built from TRBV2 and TRBJ2-1, with TRBD1 identical over 11 bases. DNA for the CDR3: TGTGCCAGCAGTGCTGGGACAGGGGGTCCCAATGAGCAGCTCTTC. The encoded protein is CASSAGTGGPNEQLF.